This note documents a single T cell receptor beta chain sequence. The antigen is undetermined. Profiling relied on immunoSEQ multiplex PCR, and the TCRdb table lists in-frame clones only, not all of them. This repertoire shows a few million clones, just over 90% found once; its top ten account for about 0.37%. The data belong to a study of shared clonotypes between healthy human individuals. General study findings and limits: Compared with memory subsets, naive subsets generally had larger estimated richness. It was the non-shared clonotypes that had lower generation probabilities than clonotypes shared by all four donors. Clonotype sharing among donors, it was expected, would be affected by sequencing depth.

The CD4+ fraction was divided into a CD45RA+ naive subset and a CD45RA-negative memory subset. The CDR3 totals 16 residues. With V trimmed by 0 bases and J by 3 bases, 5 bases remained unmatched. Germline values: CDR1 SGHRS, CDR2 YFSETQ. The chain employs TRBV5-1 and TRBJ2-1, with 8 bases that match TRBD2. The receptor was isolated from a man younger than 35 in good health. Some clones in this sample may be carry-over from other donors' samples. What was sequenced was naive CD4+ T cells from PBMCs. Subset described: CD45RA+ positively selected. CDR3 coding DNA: TGCGCCAGCAGCTTGGGTCATAGCGGGAACTACAATGAGCAGTTCTTC. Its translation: CASSLGHSGNYNEQFF.